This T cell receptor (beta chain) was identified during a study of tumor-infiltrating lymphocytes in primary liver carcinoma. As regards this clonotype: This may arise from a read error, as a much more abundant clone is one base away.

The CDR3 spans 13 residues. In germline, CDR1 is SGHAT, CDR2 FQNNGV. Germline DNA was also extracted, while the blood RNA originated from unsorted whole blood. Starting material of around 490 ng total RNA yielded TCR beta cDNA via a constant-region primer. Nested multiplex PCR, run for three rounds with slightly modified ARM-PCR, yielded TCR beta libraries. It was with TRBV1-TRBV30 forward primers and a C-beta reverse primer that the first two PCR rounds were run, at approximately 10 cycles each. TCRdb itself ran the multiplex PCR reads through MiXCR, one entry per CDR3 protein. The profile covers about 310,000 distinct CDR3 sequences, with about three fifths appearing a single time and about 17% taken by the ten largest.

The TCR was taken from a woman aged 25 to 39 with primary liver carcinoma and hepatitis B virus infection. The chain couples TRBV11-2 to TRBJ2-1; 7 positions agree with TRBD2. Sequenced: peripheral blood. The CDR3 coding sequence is TGTGCCAGCAGCTACAGCGGGATAAATGAGCAGTCCTTC. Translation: CASSYSGINEQSF.